A selection of T cell receptor beta chains follows, all from one sample in a study of shared clonotypes between healthy human individuals. Libraries were prepared by immunoSEQ multiplex PCR; TCRdb keeps only in-frame clonotypes and omits some of them. The sample contains about 2.3 million clones, around 92% of which appear only once. Sequenced sample: naive CD4+ T cells from PBMCs. The receptors derive from a young man in good health. Some clones in this sample may be carry-over from other donors' samples. CDR3s include the opening cysteine and the closing phenylalanine or tryptophan. Fields, in order: J gene, clone size, V gene, D gene, CDR3 length, CDR3 DNA, CDR3 protein. D genes are given only for firm matches. Size values are once, few and many counts, or a class for expanded clones, and some rows have none.

>TRBJ2-6|NA|TRBV10-3|NA|14
TGTGCCATCAGTGAGCGCTCTGGGGCCAACGTCCTGACTTTC
CAISERSGANVLTF
>TRBJ2-7|NA|TRBV5-1|TRBD1|14
TGCGCCAGTTCACAGGGGGTCGCGAAGTACGAGCAGTACTTC
CASSQGVAKYEQYF
>TRBJ1-5|NA|TRBV30|TRBD1|14
TGTGCCTGGACAACCGGGACAGGGAATCAGCCCCAGCATTTT
CAWTTGTGNQPQHF
>TRBJ1-3|NA|TRBV9|TRBD1|17
TGTGCCAGCAGCGAGGCCGCCGGGACAGGGGCTGGAAACACCATATATTTT
CASSEAAGTGAGNTIYF
>TRBJ2-7|NA|TRBV4-3|NA|15
TGCGCCAGCAGCCAAGCATCAGGATACTCCTACGAGCAGTACTTC
CASSQASGYSYEQYF
>TRBJ2-5|NA|TRBV2|NA|16
TGTGCCAGCAGTGTTGGGACACAGACTAGGACGGTGACCCAGTACTTC
CASSVGTQTRTVTQYF
>TRBJ2-7|NA|TRBV9|TRBD1|16
TGTGCCAGCAGCACAGCCCCCGGGACAGGGGTCTACGAGCAGTACTTC
CASSTAPGTGVYEQYF
>TRBJ1-6|NA|TRBV7-9|NA|14
TGTGCCAGCAGCTTTACGACAGGAGCCTCACCCCTCCACTTT
CASSFTTGASPLHF
>TRBJ2-3|NA|TRBV11-2|NA|14
TGTGCCAGCAGCTCGATCGGGACTTCAGGTTGGCAGTATTTT
CASSSIGTSGWQYF
>TRBJ2-3|once|TRBV18|NA|14
TGTGCCAGCTCATCACTTTCTAGCACAGATACGCAGTATTTT
CASSSLSSTDTQYF
>TRBJ1-1|few|TRBV28|NA|12
TGTGCCAGCTTTGGGGGGGGCACTGAAGCTTTCTTT
CASFGGGTEAFF
>TRBJ1-5|NA|TRBV10-1|TRBD1|14
TGCGCCAGCAGTGGTCGGGACAGTGGTCAGCCCCAGCATTTT
CASSGRDSGQPQHF
>TRBJ1-2|NA|TRBV27|NA|14
TGTGCCAGCAGTTCGGGGCAGGGCGCCTATGGCTACACCTTC
CASSSGQGAYGYTF
>TRBJ2-3|NA|TRBV5-1|TRBD2|15
TGCGCCAGCAGCTTGGGACTAGCGGGAGAAGATACGCAGTATTTT
CASSLGLAGEDTQYF
>TRBJ2-4|NA|TRBV4-2|NA|14
TGTGCCAGCAGCCGCGCCGTGTCCAAAAACATTCAGTACTTC
CASSRAVSKNIQYF
>TRBJ1-5|few|TRBV21-1|NA|14
TGTGCCAGCAGCGTCCTCTCGGGCAATCAGCCCCAGCATTTT
CASSVLSGNQPQHF
>TRBJ1-1|NA|TRBV9|NA|15
TGTGCCAGCGCCGGGTCGTCCGGGGTGAACACTGAAGCTTTCTTT
CASAGSSGVNTEAFF
>TRBJ2-7|NA|TRBV7-2|TRBD1|15
TGTGCCAGCAGCGTAACAGGGGGCGGACGCTACGAGCAGTACTTC
CASSVTGGGRYEQYF
>TRBJ2-3|once|TRBV5-4|TRBD1|16
TGTGCCAGCAGCGCCCGACAGGGGAAGCAGACAGATACGCAGTATTTT
CASSARQGKQTDTQYF
>TRBJ2-5|once|TRBV18|TRBD1|14
TGTGCCAGCTCACCCCACAGGGGCCAAGAGACCCAGTACTTC
CASSPHRGQETQYF
>TRBJ2-7|NA|TRBV5-1|TRBD2|14
TGCGCCAGCAGCTTTTCGCGGGAGGTCAGCGAGCAGTACTTC
CASSFSREVSEQYF
>TRBJ2-7|NA|TRBV28|TRBD2|14
TGTGCCAGCCTAGCGCCGGGGGGTCGCTACGAGCAGTACTTC
CASLAPGGRYEQYF
>TRBJ1-5|few|TRBV9|NA|14
TGTGCCAGCAGCGTAGATCAGGGCGGTCAGCCCCAGCATTTT
CASSVDQGGQPQHF
>TRBJ1-4|NA|TRBV10-3|TRBD1|12
TGTGCCATCAGTGGGACAGGGGAAAAACTGTTTTTT
CAISGTGEKLFF
>TRBJ2-1|NA|TRBV6-4|NA|14
TGTGCCAGCAGTGACCGTAGGGAGTACAATGAGCAGTTCTTC
CASSDRREYNEQFF
>TRBJ1-4|NA|TRBV2|NA|13
TGTGCCAGCAGGGACCTACGTAATGAAAAACTGTTTTTT
CASRDLRNEKLFF
>TRBJ1-5|NA|TRBV19|NA|14
TGTGCCAGTCACGTGACAGGACGAAATCAGCCCCAGCATTTT
CASHVTGRNQPQHF
>TRBJ2-1|once|TRBV19|TRBD2|15
TGTGCCAGTATGGGTGGGAGCGGGAGAACAGATGAGCAGTTCTTC
CASMGGSGRTDEQFF
>TRBJ2-1|NA|TRBV5-1|NA|15
TGCGCCAGCAGCTTAGAAATAGCATCCTACAATGAGCAGTTCTTC
CASSLEIASYNEQFF
>TRBJ1-1|NA|TRBV6-6|NA|12
TGTGCCAGCAGTTTCGGGGGGACTGAAGCTTTCTTT
CASSFGGTEAFF
>TRBJ1-2|NA|TRBV29-1|TRBD1|14
TGCAGCGTCTCGATAATAGGGGGCAACTATGGCTACACCTTC
CSVSIIGGNYGYTF
>TRBJ2-1|NA|TRBV6-4|TRBD2|13
TGTGCCAGCAGTGGGACTAGCGGGAGGGAGCAGTTCTTC
CASSGTSGREQFF
>TRBJ2-1|once|TRBV30|NA|12
TGTGCCTGGAGTGTCTTAGGGAATGAGCAGTTCTTC
CAWSVLGNEQFF
>TRBJ2-1|NA|TRBV29-1|NA|9
TGCAGCGTTGATGAGAGGGAGTTCTTC
CSVDEREFF
>TRBJ2-6|NA|TRBV5-1|TRBD1|12
TGCGCCAGCAGCTTGGAGGACAGGGGCCTGACTTTC
CASSLEDRGLTF
>TRBJ1-4|NA|TRBV28|NA|12
TGTGCCAGCAGTGGCGATAAGGGGAAACTGTTTTTT
CASSGDKGKLFF
>TRBJ2-5|NA|TRBV4-2|NA|15
TGTGCCAGCAGCCAAGTGGGGAACCTTGAAGAGACCCAGTACTTC
CASSQVGNLEETQYF